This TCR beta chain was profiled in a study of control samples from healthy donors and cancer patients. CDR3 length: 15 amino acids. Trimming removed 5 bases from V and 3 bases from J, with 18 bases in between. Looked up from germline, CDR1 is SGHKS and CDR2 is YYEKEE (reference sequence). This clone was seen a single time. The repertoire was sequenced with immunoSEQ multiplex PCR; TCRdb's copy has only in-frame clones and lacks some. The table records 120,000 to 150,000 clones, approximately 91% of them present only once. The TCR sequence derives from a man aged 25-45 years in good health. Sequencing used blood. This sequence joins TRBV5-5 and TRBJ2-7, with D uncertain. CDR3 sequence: CASSPIVAGNYEQYF. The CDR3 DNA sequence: TGTGCCAGCAGTCCGATAGTAGCTGGAAACTACGAGCAGTACTTC.